One and the same sample provided the 20 T cell receptor beta chains below, sequenced in a study of shared T cell receptors in the human thymus. TCRdb's copy holds only in-frame clones and misses some; the assay was immunoSEQ multiplex PCR. Of hundreds of thousands of clones in the sample, around nine tenths were seen once. A further study also used this sample, focusing on human thymus T cells.

The specimen sequenced was thymocytes. Receptors originate from a boy in the first two years of life with a congenital heart defect.

The genes are TRBV27 and TRBJ1-3, with TRBD1 matching over 9 bases. V lost 3 bases and J lost 2; bases outside the gene matches: 20. This CDR3 contains 21 residues. Germline CDR1 is MNHEY and CDR2 is SMNVEV (reference sequence). In DNA form, the CDR3 reads TGTGCCAGCAGTTTTCGGCCTGTGATCGGGACAGGGAGTCTGGCTGGAAACACCATATATTTT. It is translated as CASSFRPVIGTGSLAGNTIYF.

The J gene is TRBJ1-1, the V gene TRBV20-1, with D unresolved. Trimming shortened V by 1 base and J by 9 bases, and 6 bases separated the two germline ends. Germline V CDR1 and CDR2: DFQATT, SNEGSKA (reference sequence). CDR3 length: 10 residues. CDR3 bases: TGCAGTGCTAGAGGGCAAAAAGCTTTCTTT. Encoded protein: CSARGQKAFF.

CDR3 DNA: TGCGCCAGCAGTCAATCGAAACAGGGGGTTACCTACGAGCAGTACTTC. This gives the protein CASSQSKQGVTYEQYF. V and J are TRBV23-1 and TRBJ2-7; TRBD1 matches at 8 bases. TRBV23-1 is filed as an ORF, its function uncertain. Unmatched junction bases numbered 6, after V lost 0 bases and J lost 2 bases. This CDR3 comprises 16 residues.

This clone showed up just once. The CDR3 coding sequence is TGTGCCAGCAGTCAATTCCGGGACAGGGGCCCCTACGAGCAGTACTTC. Its translation is CASSQFRDRGPYEQYF. The genes are TRBV27 and TRBJ2-7; 10 positions agree with TRBD1. Germline CDR1 reads MNHEY; CDR2 reads SMNVEV (reference sequence). The J segment lost 2 bases and the V segment lost 5 bases, leaving 9 bases of the junction unmatched. The CDR3 sequence is 16 residues long.

The chain recombines TRBV14 with TRBJ2-7; the match to TRBD2 covers 11 bases. Germline CDR1 SGHDN, CDR2 FVKESK. V lost 5 bases and J lost 10; bases outside the gene matches: 16. This CDR3 region has 16 residues. CDR3 in amino acids: CASSLGSGRARCDQYF. The CDR3 DNA follows: TGTGCCAGCAGCTTGGGTAGCGGGAGGGCCCGTTGCGATCAGTACTTC.

The V and J genes are TRBV4-3 and TRBJ1-1, with D perhaps matching TRBD1 (6 bases). Germline V gene data show CDR1 as LGHNA and CDR2 as YSLEER. The ends were cut back, 1 base at V and 2 bases at J, with 20 bases in the middle. There are 18 residues in the CDR3. As DNA, the CDR3 is TGCGCCAGCAGCCAAGGGACAGCGCAGAACTGGGGCAACACTGAAGCTTTCTTT. This sequence encodes CASSQGTAQNWGNTEAFF.

The chain has TRBV27 and TRBJ1-2, with no clear D. Germline V lookup: CDR1 MNHEY, CDR2 SMNVEV (reference sequence). V lost 3 bases and J 7 bases, leaving 18 bases between the germline ends. The CDR3 extends over 15 amino acids. The CDR3 DNA follows: TGTGCCAGCAGTTTCCTCCCTGACCTAGGAGGTGGCTACACCTTC. Encoded protein: CASSFLPDLGGGYTF.

The J gene is TRBJ2-7, the V gene TRBV7-9; D not resolved. This CDR3 is 12 amino acids long. Germline values: CDR1 SEHNR, CDR2 FQNEAQ (reference sequence). Trimming took off 3 bases at V and 1 base at J, with 4 bases between the two ends. The CDR3 DNA follows: TGTGCCAGCAGCTTCCTTTCCTACGAGCAGTACTTC. This gives the protein CASSFLSYEQYF.

The chain is built from TRBV15 and TRBJ2-1; D is uncertain. Trimming removed 0 bases at V and 2 bases at J, with 11 bases between. The CDR3 is 16 amino acids. CDR1 and CDR2 from the germline V gene are LNHNV and YYDKDF (reference sequence). CDR3 nucleotide sequence: TGTGCCACCAGCAGAGATAATAGACTTACCTACAATGAGCAGTTCTTC. Its translation: CATSRDNRLTYNEQFF.

The chain employs TRBV29-1 and TRBJ1-1, with 11 bases that match TRBD1. The CDR3 sequence is 14 residues long. The junction had 9 bases not matched to a gene; V was cut back by 7 bases and J by 5 bases. In germline, CDR1 is SQVTM, CDR2 ANQGSEA. The CDR3 sequence: CSAGQGATETEAFF. In nucleotides, the CDR3 is TGCAGCGCCGGACAGGGGGCTACGGAAACTGAAGCTTTCTTT.

The rearrangement uses TRBV14 and TRBJ2-1, with 7 bases lining up with TRBD2. Germline V gene lookup returns CDR1 SGHDN and CDR2 FVKESK. Trimming at V came to 1 base and at J to 5 bases, leaving 11 bases not matched to a gene. The CDR3 length is 17 residues. CDR3 sequence (DNA): TGTGCCAGCAGCCAAGGTTCAACAAGCGGGATTAACAATGAGCAGTTCTTC. It yields the protein CASSQGSTSGINNEQFF.

The CDR3 DNA follows: TGTGCCAGCAGCGTAGCTAGGGGATTCTCTAATGAAAAACTGTTTTTT. Translating it yields CASSVARGFSNEKLFF. The chain combines TRBV9 with TRBJ1-4, with D possibly TRBD1 on 5 matching bases. Trimming removed 0 bases at V and 3 bases at J, with 12 bases between. Germline V gene sequence: CDR1 SGDLS, CDR2 YYNGEE. This CDR3 contains 16 residues.

The rearrangement joins TRBV5-5 to TRBJ2-7, with 7 bases aligning to TRBD1. The length of the CDR3 is 13 residues. Germline V gives CDR1 SGHKS, CDR2 YYEKEE (reference sequence). J lost 2 bases, V lost 4 bases, and 3 bases had no gene match. The CDR3 DNA sequence: TGTGCCAGCAGCACTACAGGGGCCTACGAGCAGTACTTC. Its protein is CASSTTGAYEQYF. The full variable domain, its missing parts supplied by reference TRBV5-5 and TRBJ2-7, is DAGVTQSPTHLIKTRGQQVTLRCSPISGHKSVSWYQQVLGQGPQFIFQYYEKEERGRGNFPDRFSARQFPNYSSELNVNALLLGDSALYLCASSTTGAYEQYFGPGTRLTVT.

The chain carries TRBV19 and TRBJ1-2; no clear D. With 6 bases removed from V and 1 base from J, the gap between germline ends came to 12 bases. This CDR3 has 14 residues. Germline-derived CDR1 and CDR2 are LNHDA and SQIVND (reference sequence). For the CDR3, the DNA is TGTGCCAGTAGCCTACCGCGGAGTAACTATGGCTACACCTTC. The encoded protein is CASSLPRSNYGYTF.

The gene calls are TRBV6-5 and TRBJ1-5; D gene ambiguous. The CDR3 covers 16 residues. The ends were cut back, 2 bases at V and 5 bases at J, with 16 bases in the middle. Germline CDR1 is MNHEY and CDR2 is SVGAGI. For the CDR3, the DNA is TGTGCCAGCAGTTACCCCGCCCGGGAATCGGATCAGCCCCAGCATTTT. This encodes CASSYPARESDQPQHF.

A remark on this clone: The sample contains more than one DNA sequence encoding this CDR3. The rearrangement joins TRBV19 to TRBJ2-2, with 7 bases lining up with TRBD2. The germline V gene has CDR1 LNHDA and CDR2 SQIVND (reference sequence). Losses at the gene ends were 3 bases for V and 3 bases for J; bases not matched to a gene: 7. CDR3 length: 16 residues. The CDR3 here is CASSMGGRRDTGELFF. CDR3 in DNA: TGTGCCAGTAGTATGGGGGGGAGAAGGGACACCGGGGAGCTGTTTTTT.

The sample holds one count of this clone. V is TRBV10-3 and J is TRBJ2-3; TRBD1 aligns across 7 bases. The V gene end was trimmed by 6 bases and the J gene end by 4 bases; junction bases not matched to a gene: 1. The CDR3 contains 12 residues. The V gene's germline CDR1 is ENHRY and CDR2 SYGVKD. The CDR3 protein is CAIRGQPDTQYF. CDR3 sequence (DNA): TGTGCCATCAGGGGACAGCCAGATACGCAGTATTTT.

The chain employs TRBV10-3 and TRBJ2-2, with D possibly TRBD2 on 5 matching bases. The germline gives CDR1 ENHRY, CDR2 SYGVKD. This CDR3 is 18 amino acids long. V gave up 10 bases and J gave up 5 bases, with 29 bases separating them. As DNA, the CDR3 is TGTGCCAGCAATCCCGTCGGGGTCCCCTTAGAAGTTACCGGGGAGCTGTTTTTT. Amino acid sequence: CASNPVGVPLEVTGELFF.

This rearrangement joins TRBV19 to TRBJ1-5; no definite D call. The CDR3 runs to 14 residues. Looked up from germline, CDR1 is LNHDA and CDR2 is SQIVND (reference sequence). The ends were cut back, 7 bases at V and 4 bases at J, with 14 bases in the middle. The CDR3 is CASTIDPPNQPQHF. The CDR3 DNA reads as TGTGCCAGTACCATAGACCCCCCGAATCAGCCCCAGCATTTT.

The CDR3 coding sequence is TGCGCCAGCAGCTTGGGACCCTCGGGAGAGACCCAGTACTTC. This translates into CASSLGPSGETQYF. The gene calls are TRBV5-1 and TRBJ2-5; D unresolved. The CDR3 sequence is 14 residues long. The ends were cut back, 0 bases at V and 4 bases at J, with 10 bases in the middle. The germline gives CDR1 SGHRS, CDR2 YFSETQ.